A few counts support the clone carrying this T cell receptor (beta chain). Produced via immunoSEQ multiplex PCR; TCRdb's table is partial and in-frame only. The sample records over 150,000 clones, almost 85% being singletons. Germline V lookup: CDR1 SGHRS, CDR2 YFSETQ. V was trimmed by 6 bases and J by 2 bases, leaving 22 bases between them. This CDR3 spans 17 amino acids. The sample comes from a study of blood T cell repertoires in COVID-19. Study overall: T cells, B-cell-depleted T cells, or PBMCs provided the cDNA or gDNA that served as material.

Input material: peripheral blood. This clonotype was obtained from a human donor with acute or convalescent COVID-19. The donor label of this sample is uncertain. This chain links TRBV5-1 with TRBJ2-3; weak D call: TRBD2 (5 bases). CDR3 bases: TGCGCCAGCACGAGACTAACACCAACCTTTACCACAGATACGCAGTATTTT. It is translated as CASTRLTPTFTTDTQYF.